This T cell receptor (beta chain) was captured in a study of blood T cell repertoires in COVID-19. Turning to the study itself: Samples representing acute and convalescent COVID-19 were sourced from the United States, Italy and Spain. PBMCs, B-cell-depleted T cells, or T cells were the source of the cDNA or gDNA that made up the material.

V was clipped by 6 bases and J by 2 bases; unmatched bases: 7. Germline CDR1 and CDR2: WNHNN and SYGVQD (reference sequence). CDR3 length equals 15 residues. Authors' analysis steps: Using reference gene primer amplification, nucleated cell counts were estimated. The assay was immunoSEQ multiplex PCR, and TCRdb's table has in-frame clones only and misses some. V and J calls plus clone size are reproduced from that table; the DNA served to infer D and trimming. This repertoire shows fewer than 500,000 clones, roughly 90% found once; its top ten account for 1.4%. Source material: peripheral blood. The clonotype was recovered from a woman in her twenties or thirties with active or convalescent COVID-19. The chain is built from TRBV10-1 and TRBJ2-1, with 7 bases aligning to TRBD2. The CDR3 loop is CASRPSAGTYNEQFF. The CDR3 bases are TGCGCCAGCAGGCCCTCAGCGGGAACCTACAATGAGCAGTTCTTC.